This T cell receptor beta chain was found in a study of PD-1 blockade in classical Hodgkin lymphoma. Measured with immunoSEQ multiplex PCR; TCRdb has only the in-frame clones, and not every one. The sample has about 93,000 clones; over 90% are singletons. Study-wide findings and caveats: Complete responders' diversity at baseline resembled that of newly diagnosed patients.

As regards this clone: Its antigen is unidentified.

Each of the patients experienced relapse following autologous stem cell transplantation, and their brentuximab vedotin exposure differed. The germline V and J ends were trimmed by 3 bases and 0 bases, with 20 bases remaining between them. CDR1 MDHEN and CDR2 SYDVKM come from the germline V gene. This CDR3 has 18 amino acids. This TCR came from a human donor with classical Hodgkin lymphoma. This chain joins TRBV28 and TRBJ1-2, with D tentatively TRBD1 (5 bases). This specimen consisted of peripheral blood mononuclear cells (PBMCs), obtained before the second cycle of nivolumab. The CDR3 spells CASSLGIIPGATNYGYTF. The CDR3 DNA is TGTGCCAGCAGTTTGGGGATAATCCCCGGGGCCACTAACTATGGCTACACCTTC.